Listed here is a single TCR beta chain. Its antigen remains unidentified. These data are taken from a study of CD8+ T cells in alopecia areata. The overall study: Treated patients were given oral tofacitinib, which was dosed at 5 to 10 mg twice daily. Study-wide points: Scalp samples also yield sequences from resident alphabeta T cells of normal skin.

The sequencing template was cDNA reverse transcribed from extracted RNA. Data came from immunoSEQ multiplex PCR; TCRdb stores just in-frame clones and leaves some out. The table shows 150,000 or so clones, with roughly 62% occurring only once. There are 15 residues in the CDR3. The V and J ends lost 1 base and 7 bases respectively, with 11 bases between them. Looked up from germline, CDR1 is MNHEY and CDR2 is SVGAGI. The sample here was CD4+ T cells sorted from blood, taken at week 0. The gene calls are TRBV6-5 and TRBJ1-6; D possibly corresponds to TRBD1 (5 bases). The receptor was derived from a human donor with alopecia areata. The CDR3 nucleotides read TGTGCCAGCAGTTACTGGGACGGAAAGAATTCACCCCTCCACTTT. Amino acids: CASSYWDGKNSPLHF.